This T cell receptor beta chain was captured in a study of T cell clonotyping in hematopoietic cell transplantation. Across the whole study: Recipients' pretransplant samples followed cytoreduction.

Time point given: recipient sample about 28 days before transplant, after cytoreduction. Blood collection times were about day -28 and days 30, 100, 180 posttransplant. This clone was detected a few times. The antigen remains unidentified. Germline CDR1 reads SGHNT; CDR2 reads YENEEA. CDR3 length: 13 residues. V lost 8 bases and J lost 2; bases outside the gene matches: 1. Study-level results: At the given depth, recipient repertoires were over 95% de novo clonotypes. Cells were unsorted, so CD4 and CD8 contributions were not separated.

Produced via immunoSEQ multiplex PCR; TCRdb's table is partial and in-frame only. The sample shows approximately 5,100 clones, less than 35% of them seen only once. V and J are TRBV11-3 and TRBJ2-3; TRBD1 aligns across 10 bases. The starting material was peripheral blood mononuclear cells, obtained before stem cell transplant. This clonotype was sampled from a man aged 45-65 years with myelofibrosis. Some clones in this sample may be carry-over from other donors' samples. CDR3 sequence reads: CASGTGVTDTQYF. For the CDR3, the DNA is TGTGCCAGCGGGACAGGGGTCACAGATACGCAGTATTTT.